A selection of T cell receptor beta chains follows, all from one sample in a study of T-cell reconstitution after alpha-beta-depleted transplantation in children. TCRdb reprocessed the PCR reads with MiXCR, giving one entry per CDR3 protein. The sample lists about 250,000 distinct CDR3 sequences, 20% to 30% occurring once. The specimen was PBMCs, mostly from graft donor cells, collected 360 days after TCRalphabeta/CD19-depleted stem cell transplant. These receptors originate from a female patient aged 2 to 10 who had a stem cell transplant for congenital amegakaryocytic thrombocytopenia, so the T cells may come from the graft donor. The CDR3 runs from the conserved cysteine through the conserved F or W. D genes are given only for firm matches. Not all rows give a size; the values are once, few, many and, for expanded clones, a class.

J gene: TRBJ2-1
D gene: TRBD1
V gene: TRBV5-1
clone size: many
CDR3 protein: CASARDRNYNEQFF
CDR3 DNA: TGCGCCAGCGCGCGGGACAGGAACTACAATGAGCAGTTCTTC

J gene: TRBJ2-2
D gene: -
V gene: TRBV24-1
clone size: few
CDR3 protein: CATSESADTGELFF
CDR3 DNA: TGTGCCACCAGTGAGTCGGCAGACACCGGGGAGCTGTTTTTT

J gene: TRBJ2-1
D gene: TRBD2
V gene: TRBV20-1
clone size: few
CDR3 protein: CSANDPPGLVKVLLNEQFF
CDR3 DNA: TGCAGTGCTAACGATCCACCGGGACTAGTCAAGGTTTTACTCAATGAGCAGTTCTTC

J gene: TRBJ1-1
D gene: -
V gene: TRBV20-1
clone size: -
CDR3 protein: CSASIGALNTEAFF
CDR3 DNA: TGCAGTGCTAGCATTGGGGCCCTGAACACTGAAGCTTTCTTT

J gene: TRBJ2-4
D gene: TRBD1
V gene: TRBV10-3
clone size: few
CDR3 protein: CAISEGWGTENIQYF
CDR3 DNA: TGTGCCATCAGTGAGGGCTGGGGGACAGAGAACATTCAGTACTTC

J gene: TRBJ2-2
D gene: TRBD2
V gene: TRBV29-1
clone size: few
CDR3 protein: CSVGSGGAAGELFF
CDR3 DNA: TGCAGCGTCGGTAGCGGGGGGGCGGCCGGGGAGCTGTTTTTT

J gene: TRBJ2-1
D gene: -
V gene: TRBV6-1
clone size: -
CDR3 protein: CASREGTYYNEQFF
CDR3 DNA: TGTGCCAGCAGGGAGGGGACCTACTACAATGAGCAGTTCTTC

J gene: TRBJ1-1
D gene: -
V gene: TRBV5-1
clone size: -
CDR3 protein: CASSPTQAPNTEAFF
CDR3 DNA: TGCGCCAGCAGTCCGACCCAGGCCCCGAACACTGAAGCTTTCTTT

J gene: TRBJ2-1
D gene: -
V gene: TRBV28
clone size: few
CDR3 protein: CASSLRMGIRAEQFF
CDR3 DNA: TGTGCCAGCAGTTTAAGGATGGGAATACGGGCTGAGCAGTTCTTC

J gene: TRBJ1-2
D gene: TRBD1
V gene: TRBV7-9
clone size: -
CDR3 protein: CASSLGTGSDYGYTF
CDR3 DNA: TGTGCCAGCAGCCTCGGGACAGGGTCGGACTATGGCTACACCTTC

J gene: TRBJ2-3
D gene: -
V gene: TRBV11-2
clone size: few
CDR3 protein: CASSLGVEADTQYF
CDR3 DNA: TGTGCCAGCAGCTTAGGGGTGGAAGCAGATACGCAGTATTTT

J gene: TRBJ2-1
D gene: TRBD1
V gene: TRBV7-7
clone size: -
CDR3 protein: CASSIGQGVGNDQFF
CDR3 DNA: TGTGCCAGCAGTATAGGACAGGGGGTAGGTAATGATCAGTTCTTC

J gene: TRBJ2-6
D gene: -
V gene: TRBV4-1
clone size: -
CDR3 protein: CASSPRESGANVLTF
CDR3 DNA: TGCGCCAGCAGCCCCAGAGAGTCTGGGGCCAACGTCCTGACTTTC

J gene: TRBJ2-7
D gene: TRBD1
V gene: TRBV6-1
clone size: -
CDR3 protein: CASSTTGQGSYEQYF
CDR3 DNA: TGTGCCAGCAGTACGACAGGACAGGGTAGCTACGAGCAGTACTTC

J gene: TRBJ1-2
D gene: -
V gene: TRBV5-1
clone size: few
CDR3 protein: CASTLDRPLYGYTF
CDR3 DNA: TGCGCCAGCACTCTTGACAGGCCCCTCTATGGCTACACCTTC

J gene: TRBJ2-1
D gene: -
V gene: TRBV29-1
clone size: -
CDR3 protein: CSVAAPDTRSYNEQFF
CDR3 DNA: TGCAGCGTCGCCGCACCGGACACAAGATCATACAATGAGCAGTTCTTC

J gene: TRBJ2-2
D gene: -
V gene: TRBV7-9
clone size: few
CDR3 protein: CASSPDRRRTGELFF
CDR3 DNA: TGTGCCAGCAGCCCTGATCGACGTCGCACCGGGGAGCTGTTTTTT

J gene: TRBJ2-1
D gene: TRBD2
V gene: TRBV11-2
clone size: -
CDR3 protein: CASSLGESGTTYNEQFF
CDR3 DNA: TGTGCCAGCAGCTTAGGGGAAAGCGGGACCACCTACAATGAGCAGTTCTTC

J gene: TRBJ2-2
D gene: TRBD1
V gene: TRBV11-2
clone size: -
CDR3 protein: CASSPFRQGVPGELFF
CDR3 DNA: TGTGCCAGCAGTCCGTTTCGGCAGGGGGTTCCCGGGGAGCTGTTTTTT

J gene: TRBJ1-1
D gene: -
V gene: TRBV12-3/TRBV12-4
clone size: -
CDR3 protein: CASTGGRSFEAFF
CDR3 DNA: TGTGCCAGCACCGGGGGACGTTCGTTTGAAGCTTTCTTT

J gene: TRBJ2-3
D gene: -
V gene: TRBV3-1
clone size: few
CDR3 protein: CASSLTLKTDTQYF
CDR3 DNA: TGTGCCAGCAGTCTTACCCTAAAAACAGATACGCAGTATTTT

J gene: TRBJ2-1
D gene: -
V gene: TRBV24-1
clone size: many
CDR3 protein: CATSDSSQGTPYNEQFF
CDR3 DNA: TGTGCCACCAGTGATTCCTCCCAGGGTACCCCCTACAATGAGCAGTTCTTC

J gene: TRBJ2-6
D gene: -
V gene: TRBV13
clone size: few
CDR3 protein: CASSWNRQRRPSGANVLTF
CDR3 DNA: TGTGCCAGCAGCTGGAATCGACAGAGACGCCCCTCTGGGGCCAACGTCCTGACTTTC

J gene: TRBJ2-7
D gene: TRBD1
V gene: TRBV9
clone size: few
CDR3 protein: CASSKTGAGSYEQYF
CDR3 DNA: TGTGCCAGCAGCAAGACAGGGGCGGGGTCCTACGAGCAGTACTTC

J gene: TRBJ2-5
D gene: TRBD1
V gene: TRBV29-1
clone size: few
CDR3 protein: CSVWTGETQYF
CDR3 DNA: TGCAGCGTGTGGACAGGAGAGACCCAGTACTTC

J gene: TRBJ2-3
D gene: -
V gene: TRBV19
clone size: few
CDR3 protein: CVFERGTDTQYF
CDR3 DNA: TGTGTCTTCGAGCGAGGCACAGATACGCAGTATTTT

J gene: TRBJ2-3
D gene: TRBD2
V gene: TRBV25-1
clone size: few
CDR3 protein: CASSGRASGNPSTDTQYF
CDR3 DNA: TGTGCCAGCAGTGGCCGGGCTAGCGGGAATCCTAGCACAGATACGCAGTATTTT

J gene: TRBJ2-2
D gene: -
V gene: TRBV5-1
clone size: many
CDR3 protein: CASSLMGTGELFF
CDR3 DNA: TGCGCCAGCAGCTTGATGGGAACCGGGGAGCTGTTTTTT

J gene: TRBJ2-5
D gene: TRBD1
V gene: TRBV28
clone size: -
CDR3 protein: CASSLGQVRGLNQETQYF
CDR3 DNA: TGTGCCAGCAGTTTAGGACAGGTTCGAGGGTTGAACCAAGAGACCCAGTACTTC

J gene: TRBJ2-7
D gene: -
V gene: TRBV7-2
clone size: many
CDR3 protein: CASSSLLGISYEQYF
CDR3 DNA: TGTGCCAGCAGCTCCCTCCTAGGGATTTCCTACGAGCAGTACTTC

J gene: TRBJ2-3
D gene: -
V gene: TRBV5-1
clone size: -
CDR3 protein: CASSLVYLTDTQYF
CDR3 DNA: TGCGCCAGCAGCTTGGTGTATTTAACAGATACGCAGTATTTT

J gene: TRBJ2-7
D gene: -
V gene: TRBV20-1
clone size: once
CDR3 protein: CSARDGGAGYEQYF
CDR3 DNA: TGCAGTGCTAGAGATGGGGGGGCAGGCTACGAGCAGTACTTC